The 22 T cell receptor beta chains in this list originate from one sample, sequenced in a study of human versus mouse CDR3 diversity and MHC coevolution. The assay was immunoSEQ multiplex PCR, and TCRdb's table has in-frame clones only and misses some. The sample lists 75,000 to 90,000 clones; 90% to 95% were seen once. The sequenced sample was naive CD4+ T cells from blood. Subset denoted: CD45RO-negative CD62L-positive naive CD4 T cells. The receptors derive from a person aged 25 to 75 in good health.

This chain uses TRBV6-1 with TRBJ2-7; no definite D call. Trimming shortened V by 4 bases and J by 0 bases, and 10 bases separated the two germline ends. Germline V lookup: CDR1 MNHNS, CDR2 SASEGT. This CDR3 contains 14 residues. CDR3 in amino acids: CASSGHSNSYEQYF. CDR3 in DNA: TGTGCCAGCAGTGGACATTCTAACTCCTACGAGCAGTACTTC.

The rearrangement links TRBV19 to TRBJ2-7; TRBD2 might be the D (6 bases). CDR1 LNHDA and CDR2 SQIVND come from the germline V gene (reference sequence). The CDR3 consists of 12 residues. Trimming shortened V by 6 bases and J by 2 bases, and 8 bases separated the two germline ends. The CDR3 here is CASREGPYEQYF. CDR3 nucleotide sequence: TGTGCCAGTAGGGAGGGCCCCTACGAGCAGTACTTC.

V and J are TRBV7-2 and TRBJ2-2; 9 nucleotides match TRBD1. The CDR3 has 15 residues. Unmatched junction bases numbered 5, after V lost 5 bases and J lost 4 bases. Per germline, CDR1 SGHTA and CDR2 FQGNSA. CDR3 sequence reads: CASSEGTGSTGELFF. DNA for the CDR3: TGTGCCAGCAGCGAAGGGACAGGGAGCACCGGGGAGCTGTTTTTT. The full variable domain, rest sourced from reference TRBV7-2 and TRBJ2-2, is GAGVSQSPSNKVTEKGKDVELRCDPISGHTALYWYRQSLGQGLEFLIYFQGNSAPDKSGLPSDRFSAERTGGSVSTLTIQRTQQEDSAVYLCASSEGTGSTGELFFGEGSRLTVL.

The V gene is TRBV5-4, the J gene TRBJ2-3; 11 nucleotides align to TRBD2. Trimming at V came to 1 base and at J to 3 bases, leaving 1 base not matched to a gene. Germline assignment: CDR1 SGHNT and CDR2 YYREEE (reference sequence). The CDR3 is 15 residues long. DNA for the CDR3: TGTGCCAGCAGCTTGACTAGCGGGAGAACAGATACGCAGTATTTT. Translation: CASSLTSGRTDTQYF.

The chain has TRBV4-1 and TRBJ1-1; 10 nucleotides line up with TRBD1. Germline lookup yields CDR1 MGHRA and CDR2 YSYEKL. The CDR3 is made up of 17 amino acids. Trimming took 5 bases from V and 0 from J; bases not matched to a gene: 9. The CDR3 sequence: CASSTPPGQGLNTEAFF. The CDR3 coding sequence is TGCGCCAGCAGCACGCCCCCGGGACAGGGGCTGAACACTGAAGCTTTCTTT.

The chain links TRBV4-3 to TRBJ2-4; D may be TRBD1 (6 bases). Per germline, CDR1 LGHNA and CDR2 YSLEER. V lost 4 bases and J lost 7, with 14 bases in between. The CDR3 runs to 14 residues. Written as DNA, the CDR3 is TGCGCCAGCAGCCCGGAGGTGGGGGCCAACATTCAGTACTTC. This codes for CASSPEVGANIQYF.

The CDR3 protein is CASSVAGGSPETQYF. The CDR3 DNA is TGTGCCAGCAGCGTAGCGGGAGGATCCCCAGAGACCCAGTACTTC. The V gene is TRBV9, the J gene TRBJ2-5, with 7 nucleotides matching TRBD2. The CDR3 is 15 amino acids. V was pared by 0 bases and J by 4 bases, with 6 bases of the junction left unmatched. Germline assignment: CDR1 SGDLS and CDR2 YYNGEE.

This chain uses TRBV7-6 with TRBJ2-1, with a tentative D call TRBD2 (6 bases). The germline V and J ends were trimmed by 0 bases and 3 bases, with 6 bases remaining between them. Germline V lookup: CDR1 SGHVS, CDR2 FNYEAQ. This CDR3 comprises 14 residues. The CDR3 bases are TGTGCCAGCAGCTTAGCGGGGGGCTACAATGAGCAGTTCTTC. Its protein product is CASSLAGGYNEQFF.

The chain couples TRBV2 to TRBJ1-5; D is unresolved. V was clipped by 8 bases and J by 2 bases, with 7 bases between them. Germline V gives CDR1 SNHLY, CDR2 FYNNEI. The CDR3 is 12 residues long. CDR3 coding DNA: TGTGCCAGCCGGGTAGGCAATCAGCCCCAGCATTTT. It yields the protein CASRVGNQPQHF.

The chain has TRBV5-4 and TRBJ2-2; perhaps TRBD2 as D (5 bases). CDR3 size: 16 residues. Deletions cut 0 bases from V and 4 bases from J, with 13 bases between. Germline lookup yields CDR1 SGHNT and CDR2 YYREEE (reference sequence). CDR3 coding DNA: TGTGCCAGCAGCTTGGTAACGGTCCGGGGCACCGGGGAGCTGTTTTTT. It is translated as CASSLVTVRGTGELFF.

This chain joins TRBV4-2 and TRBJ1-5; D call uncertain. Trimming shortened V by 0 bases and J by 1 base, and 7 bases separated the two germline ends. This CDR3 has 15 amino acids. Germline values: CDR1 LGHNA, CDR2 YNFKEQ. Here the CDR3 reads CASSQESGSNQPQHF. Here the CDR3 DNA reads TGTGCCAGCAGCCAAGAATCAGGAAGCAATCAGCCCCAGCATTTT.

The CDR3 here is CASSYGTAEAFF. The DNA of the CDR3 is TGTGCCAGCAGTTACGGGACAGCTGAAGCTTTCTTT. This chain joins TRBV6-5 and TRBJ1-1; 7 nucleotides line up with TRBD1. Unmatched junction bases numbered 0, after V lost 2 bases and J lost 6 bases. The CDR3 extends over 12 amino acids. CDR1 and CDR2 from the germline V gene are MNHEY and SVGAGI.

The chain couples TRBV30 to TRBJ1-5, with D perhaps matching TRBD1 (6 bases). The V end lost 4 bases, the J end lost 3 bases, and 10 bases lay between the germline ends. Germline V CDR1 and CDR2: GTSNPN, SVGIG (reference sequence). The CDR3 loop spans 13 amino acids. The CDR3 region has the DNA TGTGCCTGGACCACAGGGAACAATCAGCCCCAGCATTTT. As protein: CAWTTGNNQPQHF. The variable domain in full, completed from reference TRBV30 and TRBJ1-5, reads SQTIHQWPATLVQPVGSPLSLECTVEGTSNPNLYWYRQAAGRGLQLLFYSVGIGQISSEVPQNLSASRPQDRQFILSSKKLLLSDSGFYLCAWTTGNNQPQHFGDGTRLSIL.

The genes are TRBV19 and TRBJ2-7; tentative D call: TRBD2 (6 bases). Trimming removed 5 bases at V and 0 bases at J, with 11 bases between. The CDR3 contains 14 residues. The germline CDR1 and CDR2 sequences are LNHDA and SQIVND (reference sequence). CDR3: CASSRTGSSYEQYF. The CDR3 DNA reads as TGTGCCAGTAGTCGGACCGGGAGCTCCTACGAGCAGTACTTC.

The chain carries TRBV6-5 and TRBJ1-1, with TRBD1 identical over 7 bases. The V gene end was trimmed by 6 bases and the J gene end by 1 base; junction bases not matched to a gene: 8. This CDR3 comprises 15 residues. From germline, CDR1 is MNHEY and CDR2 SVGAGI. CDR3 in DNA: TGTGCCAGCAGATCGTCCGGGACAGCGAACACTGAAGCTTTCTTT. Protein: CASRSSGTANTEAFF.

A single count supports this clone. The CDR3 nucleotides are TGTGCCTGGAGTGTCGCGGGAACACAGGGCTACACCTTC. This sequence encodes CAWSVAGTQGYTF. The chain is built from TRBV30 and TRBJ1-2; D is ambiguous. The CDR3 has 13 residues. Germline-derived CDR1 and CDR2 are GTSNPN and SVGIG (reference sequence). Trimming removed 0 bases at V and 8 bases at J, with 13 bases between.

The chain uses TRBV7-2 and TRBJ1-1; D gene ambiguous. Trimming cost V 4 bases and J 3 bases, with 9 bases left between them. Germline V gene lookup returns CDR1 SGHTA and CDR2 FQGNSA. The CDR3 totals 13 residues. The CDR3 nucleotides read TGTGCCAGCAGCTCGCGGGTCGACACTGAAGCTTTCTTT. Protein product: CASSSRVDTEAFF. Variable domain in full (rest from reference TRBV7-2 and TRBJ1-1): GAGVSQSPSNKVTEKGKDVELRCDPISGHTALYWYRQSLGQGLEFLIYFQGNSAPDKSGLPSDRFSAERTGGSVSTLTIQRTQQEDSAVYLCASSSRVDTEAFFGQGTRLTVV.

This clone was detected only once. The gene calls are TRBV7-2 and TRBJ2-7, with 11 bases lining up with TRBD1. The germline gives CDR1 SGHTA, CDR2 FQGNSA. The CDR3 has 18 amino acids. After removal of 6 bases from V and 0 bases from J, the junction contained 13 bases not matched to a gene. CDR3 in amino acids: CASSAGPGTGGASYEQYF. DNA for the CDR3: TGTGCCAGCAGTGCGGGGCCGGGGACAGGGGGGGCCTCCTACGAGCAGTACTTC. The variable domain in full, completed from reference TRBV7-2 and TRBJ2-7, reads GAGVSQSPSNKVTEKGKDVELRCDPISGHTALYWYRQSLGQGLEFLIYFQGNSAPDKSGLPSDRFSAERTGGSVSTLTIQRTQQEDSAVYLCASSAGPGTGGASYEQYFGPGTRLTVT.

The chain links TRBV9 to TRBJ1-6, with TRBD1 matching 9 bases. CDR3 size: 16 residues. The J segment lost 7 bases and the V segment lost 3 bases, leaving 8 bases of the junction unmatched. The V gene's germline CDR1 is SGDLS and CDR2 YYNGEE. The CDR3 DNA sequence: TGTGCCAGCAGCGCGCAGACAGGGGGACTAAATTCACCCCTCCACTTT. Protein product: CASSAQTGGLNSPLHF.

DNA for the CDR3: TGTGCCAGTAGTAGAGACAGGGGGAGCAATCAGCCCCAGCATTTT. It specifies CASSRDRGSNQPQHF. The chain has TRBV19 and TRBJ1-5; 9 nucleotides agree with TRBD1. Germline CDR1 and CDR2: LNHDA and SQIVND (reference sequence). This CDR3 comprises 15 residues. Trimming removed 4 bases from V and 1 base from J; junction bases left unmatched: 2.

The rearrangement uses TRBV7-8 and TRBJ1-2; possibly TRBD1 for D (5 bases). Trimming left V 1 base short and J 4 bases short, with 13 bases between. Germline CDR1 SGHVS, CDR2 FQNEAQ. This CDR3 comprises 15 residues. The CDR3, as DNA: TGTGCCAGCAGCTTAGTCCGGGGGTTAGGCTATGGCTACACCTTC. Amino acid sequence: CASSLVRGLGYGYTF.

This chain uses TRBV7-8 with TRBJ1-2; D is undetermined. The V and J ends lost 6 bases and 4 bases respectively, with 18 bases between them. The CDR3 consists of 15 residues. Germline V lookup: CDR1 SGHVS, CDR2 FQNEAQ. The CDR3 region has the DNA TGTGCCAGCAGTTCAATTTCCTGGCGGGGCTATGGCTACACCTTC. It encodes CASSSISWRGYGYTF.